The subject of this entry is one T cell receptor (beta chain). Its cognate antigen is unknown. Per germline, CDR1 SEHNR and CDR2 FQNEAQ (reference sequence). After removal of 5 bases from V and 0 bases from J, the junction contained 7 bases not matched to a gene. The CDR3 is 16 residues long. This sample was taken from a study of cytomegalovirus exposure and HLA in healthy donors. PCR involved 60 Vbeta and 13 Jbeta primers. Libraries were prepared by immunoSEQ multiplex PCR; TCRdb keeps only in-frame clonotypes and omits some of them. The profile shows about 130,000 clones, under 80% of them singletons. General observations from the study: It was reportedly the case that the classifier diagnosed cytomegalovirus status with high specificity and sensitivity. Accurate prediction of HLA-A and HLA-B alleles (for most subjects) was reportedly achieved from TCR beta sequences. For most TCR beta V segments, an earlier analysis put the productive rate at about 90% or about 30% of the time. With later analysis, a missense DCLRE1C variant became linked to TCR beta V- and J-gene trimming.

This chain links TRBV7-9 with TRBJ1-3; the match to TRBD1 covers 7 bases. Sample: PBMCs. This receptor was obtained from a woman between 55 and 75 years old in good health and CMV-seropositive. The CDR3, as DNA: TGTGCCAGCAGCCCACAGGGGACCCACTCTGGAAACACCATATATTTT. It is translated as CASSPQGTHSGNTIYF.